This T cell receptor beta chain was recorded in a study of cytomegalovirus exposure and HLA in healthy donors. A remark on this clone: Its cognate antigen is unknown.

Sequencing was performed with immunoSEQ multiplex PCR; in TCRdb, only in-frame clones are kept and a portion is missing. The data show fewer than 200,000 clones, under 90% seen once. Findings of the study overall: With high specificity and sensitivity, the classifier reportedly diagnosed cytomegalovirus status.

These donors were members of the roughly 120-subject validation cohort, a group separate from the approximately 670-subject first cohort. Sequenced input: PBMCs. This TCR was recovered from a woman younger than 35 in good health and CMV-seropositive.

The CDR3, as DNA: TGTGCCAGCAGTAGGGTGGAGACAGAAGCCCAGCATTTT. It encodes CASSRVETEAQHF. The chain uses TRBV6-5 and TRBJ1-5; D possibly corresponds to TRBD1 (5 bases). The length of the CDR3 is 13 residues. V lost 5 bases to trimming and J lost 11 bases, with 16 bases between them. CDR1 and CDR2 from the germline V gene are MNHEY and SVGAGI.